This TCR beta chain was documented in a study of T-cell reconstitution after alpha-beta-depleted transplantation in children. With 1 base clipped from V and 5 bases from J, the junction kept 11 bases outside the gene matches. CDR1 DFQATT and CDR2 SNEGSKA come from the germline V gene (reference sequence). This CDR3 has 16 amino acids. Unique molecular identifiers were incorporated into the prepared TCRbeta library. TCRdb independently ran MiXCR on the PCR reads; one entry per CDR3 protein. The sample records around 580,000 distinct CDR3 sequences, roughly 23% being singletons. Notes on the study in general: From surviving recipient T cells and thymic progenitors came the high day-60 TCRbeta diversity observed in some patients.

In the case of this clonotype: Its antigen is as yet unknown.

The gene calls are TRBV20-1 and TRBJ2-5, with 9 bases fitting TRBD1. The receptor's source is a boy under three years old who had a stem cell transplant for acute myeloid leukemia, so the T cells may come from the graft donor. The specimen comprised PBMCs, mostly from graft donor cells, sampled 360 days after TCRalphabeta/CD19-depleted stem cell transplant. In DNA, the CDR3 is TGCAGTGCTAGAGTTGATGCCGGGACAGGGAGGGAGACCCAGTACTTC. As protein: CSARVDAGTGRETQYF.